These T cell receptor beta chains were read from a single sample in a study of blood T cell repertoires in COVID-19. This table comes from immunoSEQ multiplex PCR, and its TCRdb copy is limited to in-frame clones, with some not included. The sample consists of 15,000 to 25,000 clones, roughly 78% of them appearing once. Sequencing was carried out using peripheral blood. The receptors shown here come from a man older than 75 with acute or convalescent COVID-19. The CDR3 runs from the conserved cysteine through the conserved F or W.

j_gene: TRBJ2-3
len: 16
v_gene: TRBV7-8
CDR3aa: CASSLLAGGVTDTQYF

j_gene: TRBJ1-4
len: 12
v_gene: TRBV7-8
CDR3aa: CASSLGTEKLFF

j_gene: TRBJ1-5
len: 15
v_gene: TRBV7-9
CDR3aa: CASSKDTVSNQPQHF

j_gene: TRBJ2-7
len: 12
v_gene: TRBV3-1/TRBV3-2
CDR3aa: CASSRQQGKQYF

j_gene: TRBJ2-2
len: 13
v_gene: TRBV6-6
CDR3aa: CASSGVVTGELFF

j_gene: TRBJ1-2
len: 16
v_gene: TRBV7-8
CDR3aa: CASSLVRQGNAGGYTF

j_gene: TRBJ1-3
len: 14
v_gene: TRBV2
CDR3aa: CASLDTNSGNTIYF

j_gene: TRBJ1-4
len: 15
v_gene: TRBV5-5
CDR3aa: CASSLLGQINEKLFF

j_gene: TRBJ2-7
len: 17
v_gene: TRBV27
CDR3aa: CASSLSSVSPSSYEQYF

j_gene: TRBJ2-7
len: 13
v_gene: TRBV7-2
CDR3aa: CASSRDRGYEQYF

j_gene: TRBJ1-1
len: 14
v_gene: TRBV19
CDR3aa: CASALGDMNTEAFF

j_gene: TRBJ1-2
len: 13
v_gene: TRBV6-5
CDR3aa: CASSRTGGLGYTF

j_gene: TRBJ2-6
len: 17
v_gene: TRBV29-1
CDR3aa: CSVIPGTGFTGANVLTF

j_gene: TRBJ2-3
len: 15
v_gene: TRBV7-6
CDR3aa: CASSLLAGATDTQYF

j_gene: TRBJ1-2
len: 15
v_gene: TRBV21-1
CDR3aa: CASTLRGIANYGYTF

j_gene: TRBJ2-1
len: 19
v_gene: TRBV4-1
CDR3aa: CASSQDWGLAGAANNEQFF

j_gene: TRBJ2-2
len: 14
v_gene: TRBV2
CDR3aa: CASTSGQNTGELFF

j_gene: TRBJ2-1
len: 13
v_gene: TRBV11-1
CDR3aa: CASIGTAYNEQFF

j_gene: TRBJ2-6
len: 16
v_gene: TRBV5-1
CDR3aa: CASSDGTPSGANVLTF

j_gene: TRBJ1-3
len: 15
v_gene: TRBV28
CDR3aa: CASGRPGFSGNTIYF

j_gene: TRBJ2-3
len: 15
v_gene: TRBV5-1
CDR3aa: CASSLVGGESDTQYF

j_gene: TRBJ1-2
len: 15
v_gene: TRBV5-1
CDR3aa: CASSSLPGNAVGYTF

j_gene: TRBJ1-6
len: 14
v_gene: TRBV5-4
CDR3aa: CASSSRDYNSPLHF

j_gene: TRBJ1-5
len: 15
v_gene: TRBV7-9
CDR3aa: CASSLDTLSNQPQHF

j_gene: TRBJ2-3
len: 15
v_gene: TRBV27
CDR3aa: CASGRAGGGTDTQYF

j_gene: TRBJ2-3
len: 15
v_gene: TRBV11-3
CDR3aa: CASSGRLGDTDTQYF

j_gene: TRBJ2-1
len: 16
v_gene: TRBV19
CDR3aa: CASSITSGNSYNEQFF

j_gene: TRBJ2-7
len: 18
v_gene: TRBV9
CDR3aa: CASSVAPSGREFSYEQYF

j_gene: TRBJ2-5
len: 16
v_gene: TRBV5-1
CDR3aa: CASSFTPGARGETQYF

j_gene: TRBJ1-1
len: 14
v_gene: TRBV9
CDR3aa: CASSVRQMNTEAFF